The rows below give T cell receptor beta chains drawn from one sample of a study of T cells in Graves' hyperthyroidism and ophthalmopathy. TCRdb re-called the multiplex PCR reads through MiXCR, storing one row per CDR3 protein. The table lists roughly 710,000 distinct CDR3 sequences, 30% to 40% of them singletons. The specimen sequenced was blood. The origin of the receptors is a woman aged 35 to 49 with Graves' hyperthyroidism. Both conserved end residues are part of each CDR3. The D gene is left open where the match is weak. Clone size is given for some rows only: seen once, a few or many times, or a class if the clone is expanded.

TRBV6-1	TRBD1	few	TRBJ1-1	TGTGCCAGCAGCCCGACAGGGTTTGCCGCTTTCTTT	CASSPTGFAAFF
TRBV19	-	once	TRBJ2-5	TGTGGCAGTAGTATAGGAGGGGAGACCCAGTACTTC	CGSSIGGETQYF
TRBV12-3/TRBV12-4	-	-	TRBJ1-5	TGTGCCAGCAGGGTAGGAGTTTCTTATCAGCCCCAGCATTTT	CASRVGVSYQPQHF
TRBV12-5	-	-	TRBJ1-2	TGTGCCAGCAGTCTCGACAGGTGGGCTAACTATGGCTACACCTTC	CASSLDRWANYGYTF
TRBV12-3/TRBV12-4	-	few	TRBJ1-4	TGTGCCAGCAGTTTATCGGGACCCAATGAAAAACTGTTTTTT	CASSLSGPNEKLFF
TRBV25-1	-	many	TRBJ2-5	TGTGCCAGCAGTGAATATTGGGTAGAAGAGACCCAGTACTTC	CASSEYWVEETQYF
TRBV20-1	-	many	TRBJ1-4	TGCAGTGCTAGAGGGGCAACTAATGAAAAACTGTTTTTT	CSARGATNEKLFF
TRBV6-5	TRBD2	-	TRBJ2-5	TGTGCCAGCAGTTATAAGCGGGAGTCTCGAGAGACCCAGTACTTC	CASSYKRESRETQYF
TRBV5-5	-	-	TRBJ1-5	TGTGCCAGCAGCCGTACTCCAGGGGAAGTTTGGCGGCCCCAGCATTTT	CASSRTPGEVWRPQHF
TRBV5-4	-	-	TRBJ2-5	TGTGCCAGCAGCTTAGTGGTCCAAGGAGAGACCCAGTACTTC	CASSLVVQGETQYF
TRBV19	-	-	TRBJ2-5	TGTGCCAGTAGTATAGGGGGCCGGGGCGAGACCCAGTACTTC	CASSIGGRGETQYF
TRBV7-2	-	-	TRBJ1-1	TGTGCCAGCAGCGACACCACAGGAGAGAACACTGGAGCTTTCTTT	CASSDTTGENTGAFF
TRBV7-2	-	-	TRBJ2-7	TGTGCCAGCAGCTTAGGTAGCTTACTCTCCTACGAGCAGTACTTC	CASSLGSLLSYEQYF
TRBV5-1	-	-	TRBJ2-3	TGCGCCAGCACCCTAGGTTCGACAGATACGCAGTATTTT	CASTLGSTDTQYF
TRBV7-2	TRBD1	many	TRBJ2-5	TGTGCCAGCAGCCCTCAGGGGGCGAAGGAGACCCAGTACTTC	CASSPQGAKETQYF
TRBV10-3	TRBD2	-	TRBJ2-5	TGTGCCTCCAGGCCGGAACTAGCGGGGAAAGAGACCCAGTACTTC	CASRPELAGKETQYF
TRBV6-6	TRBD1	few	TRBJ1-2	TGTGCCAGCACCGCCCGGGACAGGATGAACTATGGCTACACCTTC	CASTARDRMNYGYTF
TRBV7-3	TRBD1	-	TRBJ2-3	TGTGCCAGCAGCTTCGGACAGGGGGCGGCAGATACGCAGTATTTT	CASSFGQGAADTQYF
TRBV19	-	-	TRBJ2-3	TGTGCCAGTAGTACGGCGAAAGATACGCAGTATTTT	CASSTAKDTQYF